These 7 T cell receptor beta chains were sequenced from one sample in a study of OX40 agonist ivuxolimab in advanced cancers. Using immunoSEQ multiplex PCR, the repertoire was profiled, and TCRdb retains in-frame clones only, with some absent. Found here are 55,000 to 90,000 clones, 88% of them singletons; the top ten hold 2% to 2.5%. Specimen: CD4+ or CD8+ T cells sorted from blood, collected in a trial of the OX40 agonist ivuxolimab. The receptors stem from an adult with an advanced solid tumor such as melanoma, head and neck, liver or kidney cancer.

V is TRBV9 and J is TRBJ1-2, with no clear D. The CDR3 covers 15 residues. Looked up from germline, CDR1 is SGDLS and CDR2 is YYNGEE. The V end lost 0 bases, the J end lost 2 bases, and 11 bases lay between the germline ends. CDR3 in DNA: TGTGCCAGCAGCGTAGCTTCTCTGGGCAACTATGGCTACACCTTC. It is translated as CASSVASLGNYGYTF.

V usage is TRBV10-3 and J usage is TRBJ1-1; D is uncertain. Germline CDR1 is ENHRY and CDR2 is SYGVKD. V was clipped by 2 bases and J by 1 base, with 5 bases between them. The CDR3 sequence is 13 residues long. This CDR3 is CAISELQNTEAFF. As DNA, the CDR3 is TGTGCCATCAGTGAGCTTCAGAACACTGAAGCTTTCTTT.

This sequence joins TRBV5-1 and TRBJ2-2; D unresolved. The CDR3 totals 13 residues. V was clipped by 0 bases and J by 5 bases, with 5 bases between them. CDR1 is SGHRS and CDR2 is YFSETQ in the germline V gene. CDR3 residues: CASSLGKTGELFF. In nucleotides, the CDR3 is TGCGCCAGCAGCTTGGGGAAAACCGGGGAGCTGTTTTTT.

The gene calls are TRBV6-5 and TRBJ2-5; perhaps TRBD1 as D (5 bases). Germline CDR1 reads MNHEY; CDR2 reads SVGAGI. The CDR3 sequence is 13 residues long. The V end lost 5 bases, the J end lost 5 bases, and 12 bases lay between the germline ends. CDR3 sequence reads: CASSNLKGETQYF. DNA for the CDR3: TGTGCCAGCAGTAATCTTAAGGGGGAGACCCAGTACTTC.

The CDR3 here is CASSYSKGAGEQFF. The CDR3, as DNA: TGTGCCAGCAGTTACTCCAAGGGGGCAGGGGAGCAGTTCTTC. The rearrangement joins TRBV6-5 to TRBJ2-1, with TRBD1 identical over 7 bases. The CDR3 consists of 14 residues. Germline values: CDR1 MNHEY, CDR2 SVGAGI. Trimming at V came to 0 bases and at J to 10 bases, leaving 6 bases not matched to a gene.

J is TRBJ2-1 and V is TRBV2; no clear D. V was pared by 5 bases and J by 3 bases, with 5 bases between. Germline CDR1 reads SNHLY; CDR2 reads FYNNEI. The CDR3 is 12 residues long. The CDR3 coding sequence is TGTGCCAGCAGTCTCATCTACAATGAGCAGTTCTTC. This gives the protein CASSLIYNEQFF.

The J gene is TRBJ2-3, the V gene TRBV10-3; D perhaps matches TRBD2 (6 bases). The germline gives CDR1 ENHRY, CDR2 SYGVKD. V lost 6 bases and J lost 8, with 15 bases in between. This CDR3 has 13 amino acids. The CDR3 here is CAISLRPEGTQYF. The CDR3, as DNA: TGTGCCATCAGCCTCCGACCGGAGGGTACGCAGTATTTT.